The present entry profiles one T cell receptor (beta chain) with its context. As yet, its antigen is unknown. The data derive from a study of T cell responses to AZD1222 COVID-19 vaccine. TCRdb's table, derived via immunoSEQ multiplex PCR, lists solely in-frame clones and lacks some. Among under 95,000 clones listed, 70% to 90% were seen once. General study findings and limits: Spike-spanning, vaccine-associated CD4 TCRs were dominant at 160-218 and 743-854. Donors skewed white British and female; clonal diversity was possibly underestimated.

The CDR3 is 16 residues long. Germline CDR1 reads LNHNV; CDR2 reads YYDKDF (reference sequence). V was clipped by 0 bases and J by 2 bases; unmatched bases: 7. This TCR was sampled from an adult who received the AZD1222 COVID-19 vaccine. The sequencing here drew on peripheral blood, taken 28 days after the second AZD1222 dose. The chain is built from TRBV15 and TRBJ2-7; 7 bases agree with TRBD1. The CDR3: CATSREVYGQAYEQYF. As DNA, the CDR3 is TGTGCCACCAGCAGAGAAGTTTATGGACAGGCCTACGAGCAGTACTTC.